Presented here are 28 T cell receptor beta chains from one specimen sequenced in a study of blood T cell repertoires in COVID-19. Assay used: immunoSEQ multiplex PCR; TCRdb lists only in-frame clones, some missing. The table lists around 100,000 clones, about 85% of them singletons, with around 3.3% in the top ten. The sequencing sample was made of peripheral blood. These receptors were collected from a man aged 45-65 years in a cohort sampled during active COVID-19.

The chain couples TRBV7-9 to TRBJ1-3; D gene uncertain. The V gene's germline CDR1 is SEHNR and CDR2 FQNEAQ (reference sequence). Trimming took 5 bases from V and 0 from J, leaving 11 bases between them. The CDR3 loop spans 15 amino acids. The DNA of the CDR3 is TGTGCCAGCAGCCATACAGTTCTCTCTGGAAACACCATATATTTT. It yields the protein CASSHTVLSGNTIYF.

In nucleotides, the CDR3 is TGTGCCAGCAGTTTAAGCAGTTGGACAGGGGTTCAAGAGACCCAGTACTTC. It translates to CASSLSSWTGVQETQYF. The V call is TRBV2, the J call TRBJ2-5; 9 positions match TRBD1. CDR3 length: 17 amino acids. J was trimmed by 2 bases and V by 5 bases; bases with no gene match: 12. Per germline, CDR1 SNHLY and CDR2 FYNNEI.

This clone was seen a handful of times. The chain employs TRBV18 and TRBJ2-3; 10 nucleotides line up with TRBD1. V was clipped by 6 bases and J by 4 bases; unmatched bases: 7. The length of the CDR3 is 15 residues. Germline-derived CDR1 and CDR2 are KGHSH and LQKENI. CDR3 nucleotide sequence: TGTGCCAGCTCGCGGGACAGGGGCCCCCCAGATACGCAGTATTTT. This encodes CASSRDRGPPDTQYF. The full variable domain, with the rest looked up from reference TRBV18 and TRBJ2-3, is NAGVMQNPRHLVRRRGQEARLRCSPMKGHSHVYWYRQLPEEGLKFMVYLQKENIIDESGMPKERFSAEFPKEGPSILRIQQVVRGDSAAYFCASSRDRGPPDTQYFGPGTRLTVL.

This chain's CDR3 is CASSLLGPASGGTQDTQYF. The CDR3 bases are TGTGCCAGCAGCTTACTCGGGCCGGCTAGCGGGGGAACCCAAGATACGCAGTATTTT. The chain has TRBV7-9 and TRBJ2-3, with 10 bases lining up with TRBD2. The CDR3 runs to 19 residues. V shed 2 bases, J shed 5 bases, and the junction held 16 bases outside the gene matches. The germline CDR1 and CDR2 sequences are SEHNR and FQNEAQ (reference sequence).

This clone has more than one count but fewer than ten. The chain couples TRBV9 to TRBJ1-2, with 7 bases aligning to TRBD1. Germline V gives CDR1 SGDLS, CDR2 YYNGEE. The trim removed 4 bases at V and 5 bases at J, leaving 8 bases unmatched. This CDR3 contains 14 residues. The CDR3 bases are TGTGCCAGCAGCTTTACCGGGACAGAGTATGGCTACACCTTC. It specifies CASSFTGTEYGYTF.

The chain links TRBV7-6 to TRBJ1-1, with unresolved D. CDR3 length equals 13 residues. V lost 5 bases and J 1 base, leaving 8 bases between the germline ends. Germline V gene data show CDR1 as SGHVS and CDR2 as FNYEAQ. CDR3 in amino acids: CASSLTENTEAFF. CDR3 coding DNA: TGTGCCAGCAGCCTTACAGAGAACACTGAAGCTTTCTTT.

The chain employs TRBV4-3 and TRBJ1-6, with D uncertain. Germline V gene lookup returns CDR1 LGHNA and CDR2 YSLEER. V gave up 1 base and J gave up 6 bases, with 10 bases separating them. There are 15 residues in the CDR3. CDR3 region: CASSQAVGSNSPLHF. The CDR3 nucleotides read TGCGCCAGCAGCCAAGCTGTGGGGAGTAATTCACCCCTCCACTTT.

The CDR3 region is CASSSGGSYNSPLHF. CDR3 coding DNA: TGTGCCAGCAGCTCGGGGGGCTCCTATAATTCACCCCTCCACTTT. The J gene is TRBJ1-6, the V gene TRBV6-6, with D maybe TRBD1 (5 bases). The CDR3 is 15 residues long. Between the trimmed V and J ends, which lost 6 bases and 0 bases, there was a span of 9 bases. CDR1 is MNHNY, CDR2 SVGAGI, per germline (reference sequence).

V usage is TRBV6-4 and J usage is TRBJ2-2, with TRBD2 identical over 11 bases. This CDR3 contains 17 residues. Germline CDR1 MRHNA, CDR2 SNTAGT. V shed 4 bases, J shed 0 bases, and the junction held 4 bases outside the gene matches. The CDR3 nucleotides are TGTGCCAGCAGTGGTCTAGCGGGGGGCTCGAACACCGGGGAGCTGTTTTTT. Translation: CASSGLAGGSNTGELFF.

This clone was observed a few times. The V gene is TRBV27, the J gene TRBJ2-1, with D possibly matching TRBD2 (6 bases). The CDR3 sequence is 15 residues long. V lost 2 bases and J 6 bases, leaving 14 bases between the germline ends. CDR1 is MNHEY, CDR2 SMNVEV, per germline (reference sequence). The CDR3 sequence: CASSLGSSAINEQFF. The CDR3 DNA reads TGTGCCAGCAGTTTAGGGTCTAGCGCTATCAATGAGCAGTTCTTC.

The rearrangement joins TRBV4-1 to TRBJ2-1; TRBD1 agrees at 9 bases. Germline CDR1 reads MGHRA; CDR2 reads YSYEKL. V lost 5 bases, J lost 4 bases, and 15 bases stayed unmatched. This CDR3 is 18 amino acids long. In nucleotides, the CDR3 is TGCGCCAGCAGCTACACTCCGGGACAGGGCTATGGGTACAATGAGCAGTTCTTC. It is translated as CASSYTPGQGYGYNEQFF.

The chain couples TRBV5-4 to TRBJ1-6; 7 nucleotides match TRBD1. The CDR3 extends over 15 amino acids. The V gene's germline CDR1 is SGHNT and CDR2 YYREEE (reference sequence). V gave up 4 bases and J gave up 5 bases; unmatched junction bases: 6. The CDR3 DNA follows: TGTGCCAGCAGCCCCAGGGGGGTCGATAATTCACCCCTCCACTTT. Protein product: CASSPRGVDNSPLHF. Full variable domain (rest looked up from reference TRBV5-4 and TRBJ1-6): ETGVTQSPTHLIKTRGQQVTLRCSSQSGHNTVSWYQQALGQGPQFIFQYYREEENGRGNFPPRFSGLQFPNYSSELNVNALELDDSALYLCASSPRGVDNSPLHFGNGTRLTVT.

The chain has TRBV7-2 and TRBJ1-1; the D gene is possibly TRBD1 (6 bases). This CDR3 has 13 amino acids. V lost 3 bases and J 7 bases, leaving 12 bases between the germline ends. Germline lookup yields CDR1 SGHTA and CDR2 FQGNSA. The CDR3 DNA reads as TGTGCCAGCAGCTTCAGACAAGGGGGTGAAGCTTTCTTT. This codes for CASSFRQGGEAFF.

The genes are TRBV12-3 or TRBV12-4 and TRBJ1-5; D unclear. The CDR3 spans 13 residues. V lost 6 bases to trimming and J lost 6 bases, with 12 bases between them. The CDR3 here is CASRPGSGQPQHF. DNA of the CDR3: TGTGCCAGCAGACCGGGGTCGGGTCAGCCCCAGCATTTT.

This chain joins TRBV9 and TRBJ2-1; D perhaps matches TRBD2 (6 bases). Germline V gene data show CDR1 as SGDLS and CDR2 as YYNGEE. V lost 3 bases to trimming and J lost 5 bases, with 15 bases between them. The CDR3 is 15 residues long. CDR3 residues: CASSDLGSGHNEQFF. CDR3 coding DNA: TGTGCCAGCAGCGACCTTGGTAGCGGTCACAATGAGCAGTTCTTC.

This clone was observed a single time. The chain has TRBV3-1 (or the pseudogene TRBV3-2) and TRBJ2-3; maybe TRBD2 (6 bases). CDR1 is LGHDT and CDR2 is YNNKEL in the germline V gene (reference sequence). The V end was cut by 4 bases, the J end by 9 bases, with 26 bases between. The CDR3 extends over 17 amino acids. CDR3 region: CASSRTTGPGGKGTQYF. CDR3 in DNA: TGTGCCAGCAGCCGCACGACTGGACCTGGCGGGAAGGGCACGCAGTATTTT.

The chain couples TRBV29-1 to TRBJ1-1, with D perhaps TRBD1 (5 bases). The length of the CDR3 is 11 residues. Germline lookup yields CDR1 SQVTM and CDR2 ANQGSEA. V shed 6 bases and J shed 13 bases, with 18 bases lying between them. The CDR3 DNA follows: TGCAGCGTGGCCAGTCCGGGGGGGGTTTTCTTT. This gives the protein CSVASPGGVFF.

V and J are TRBV28 and TRBJ1-2; the match to TRBD1 covers 7 bases. Germline CDR1 MDHEN, CDR2 SYDVKM. V dropped 3 bases and J dropped 6; count of bases not matched to a gene: 10. The CDR3 runs to 15 residues. CDR3 sequence: CASSFLRQGLNGYTF. DNA for the CDR3: TGTGCCAGCAGTTTCCTGAGACAGGGTTTGAATGGCTACACCTTC.

CDR3 sequence (DNA): TGTGCCAGTAGTACCTCCGGGACACCGGAGACCCAGTACTTC. Amino acid sequence: CASSTSGTPETQYF. The J gene is TRBJ2-5, the V gene TRBV19, with D tentatively TRBD1 (6 bases). This CDR3 contains 14 residues. Between the trimmed V and J ends, which lost 4 bases and 5 bases, there was a span of 14 bases. CDR1 is LNHDA, CDR2 SQIVND, per germline (reference sequence).

The chain combines TRBV11-2 with TRBJ2-2; D is ambiguous. The CDR3 is made up of 14 amino acids. The germline V gene has CDR1 SGHAT and CDR2 FQNNGV. The germline V and J ends were trimmed by 4 bases and 4 bases, with 10 bases remaining between them. For the CDR3, the DNA is TGTGCCAGCAGCTCCACGCGAGCCACCGGGGAGCTGTTTTTT. Protein product: CASSSTRATGELFF.

V usage is TRBV28 and J usage is TRBJ1-4; D ambiguous. V was clipped by 2 bases and J by 8 bases, with 6 bases between them. Per germline, CDR1 MDHEN and CDR2 SYDVKM. The CDR3 consists of 12 residues. Written as DNA, the CDR3 is TGTGCCAGCAGTTTACGGGAAGAAAAACTGTTTTTT. Encoded protein: CASSLREEKLFF.

Here the CDR3 reads CASSLTSGGTDTQYF. CDR3 DNA: TGTGCCAGCAGCTTGACTAGCGGGGGCACAGATACGCAGTATTTT. The chain combines TRBV11-3 with TRBJ2-3; TRBD2 aligns across 11 bases. The CDR3 is 15 residues long. J was trimmed by 1 base and V by 3 bases; bases with no gene match: 0. CDR1 and CDR2 from the germline V gene are SGHNT and YENEEA. Combining the CDR3 with reference TRBV11-3 and TRBJ2-3 gives the whole variable domain EAGVVQSPRYKIIEKKQPVAFWCNPISGHNTLYWYLQNLGQGPELLIRYENEEAVDDSQLPKDRFSAERLKGVDSTLKIQPAELGDSAVYLCASSLTSGGTDTQYFGPGTRLTVL.

The chain joins TRBV7-8 to TRBJ2-3; 12 nucleotides agree with TRBD2. Germline values: CDR1 SGHVS, CDR2 FQNEAQ. There are 16 residues in the CDR3. The junction had 8 bases not matched to a gene; V was cut back by 5 bases and J by 5 bases. For the CDR3, the DNA is TGTGCCAGCAGCCGCCCTAGCGGGGGGGCAGGAGATACGCAGTATTTT. Its protein product is CASSRPSGGAGDTQYF.

This clone has a single count. The chain joins TRBV6-6 to TRBJ2-1, with unresolved D. Deletions cut 5 bases from V and 1 base from J, with 9 bases between. Germline CDR1 reads MNHNY; CDR2 reads SVGAGI (reference sequence). The CDR3 is made up of 14 amino acids. CDR3 loop: CASSAPTSYNEQFF. The CDR3, as DNA: TGTGCCAGCAGTGCCCCTACTTCCTACAATGAGCAGTTCTTC.

This chain links TRBV7-3 with TRBJ2-2, with TRBD2 identical over 10 bases. Germline V gives CDR1 SGHTA, CDR2 FQGTGA. Germline trimming cut 5 bases from V and 7 bases from J; bases unmatched to any gene: 10. The CDR3 is 16 amino acids. This chain's CDR3 is CASSHVAGGPIGELFF. The CDR3 nucleotides are TGTGCCAGCAGCCACGTAGCGGGGGGCCCCATCGGGGAGCTGTTTTTT. Full variable domain (missing parts from reference TRBV7-3 and TRBJ2-2): GAGVSQTPSNKVTEKGKYVELRCDPISGHTALYWYRQSLGQGPEFLIYFQGTGAADDSGLPNDRFFAVRPEGSVSTLKIQRTERGDSAVYLCASSHVAGGPIGELFFGEGSRLTVL.

The chain is built from TRBV19 and TRBJ1-1; 7 bases match TRBD1. Trimming cost V 4 bases and J 1 base; bases outside gene matches: 9. The V gene's germline CDR1 is LNHDA and CDR2 SQIVND (reference sequence). This CDR3 is 16 amino acids long. CDR3 loop: CASSRATGWRNTEAFF. The CDR3 coding sequence is TGTGCCAGTAGTAGGGCGACAGGGTGGAGGAACACTGAAGCTTTCTTT.

The chain joins TRBV2 to TRBJ2-7; 7 nucleotides align to TRBD1. V was clipped by 10 bases and J by 5 bases; unmatched bases: 8. This CDR3 comprises 12 residues. Germline CDR1 reads SNHLY; CDR2 reads FYNNEI. The CDR3 sequence: CAIRQGGHEQYF. In DNA form, the CDR3 reads TGTGCCATTCGACAGGGCGGGCACGAGCAGTACTTC.

The rearrangement joins TRBV7-8 to TRBJ1-5; the match to TRBD1 covers 9 bases. V shed 0 bases and J 2 bases; nucleotides not matched to a gene: 8. From germline, CDR1 is SGHVS and CDR2 FQNEAQ. The CDR3 length is 18 residues. In DNA, the CDR3 is TGTGCCAGCAGCTTAGCCTTACAGGGGGCTTCGGGCAATCAGCCCCAGCATTTT. Encoded protein: CASSLALQGASGNQPQHF.